The 31 T cell receptor beta chains reported below all come from one sample, sequenced in a study of beta chain features in type 1 diabetes. cDNA synthesis used the whole RNA isolate, giving expressed TCRB sequences. The repertoire was sequenced with immunoSEQ multiplex PCR; TCRdb's copy has only in-frame clones and lacks some. The top ten hold 0.04% to 0.05% of the sample, which has around 450,000 clones, 10% to 12% seen once. The specimen sequenced was naive CD4+ T cells from blood. The receptors stem from a woman aged 18-29 years in good health.

This clone was observed a handful of times. The chain joins TRBV7-2 to TRBJ1-2; 9 nucleotides match TRBD1. V lost 5 bases to trimming and J lost 2 bases; unmatched junction nucleotides: 6. CDR3 length: 15 residues. Germline CDR1 is SGHTA and CDR2 is FQGNSA. In DNA form, the CDR3 reads TGTGCCAGCAGCCCACAGGGGGCGTTGAACTATGGCTACACCTTC. Protein: CASSPQGALNYGYTF. The full variable domain, in which reference TRBV7-2 and TRBJ1-2 provide the parts outside the CDR3, is GAGVSQSPSNKVTEKGKDVELRCDPISGHTALYWYRQSLGQGLEFLIYFQGNSAPDKSGLPSDRFSAERTGGSVSTLTIQRTQQEDSAVYLCASSPQGALNYGYTFGSGTRLTVV.

V and J are TRBV6-5 and TRBJ1-4, with 9 bases lining up with TRBD1. The CDR3 runs to 12 residues. Germline V lookup: CDR1 MNHEY, CDR2 SVGAGI. The chain's CDR3 is CASGQGLQKLFF. In DNA, the CDR3 is TGTGCTTCGGGACAGGGCCTTCAAAAACTGTTTTTT.

The table lists this clone with a few counts. The chain joins TRBV18 to TRBJ2-7, with 9 positions matching TRBD1. Germline CDR1 reads KGHSH; CDR2 reads LQKENI. CDR3 length: 15 amino acids. The J segment lost 3 bases and the V segment lost 3 bases, leaving 6 bases of the junction unmatched. The chain's CDR3 is CASSPGGQGSYEQYF. The CDR3 DNA sequence: TGTGCCAGCTCACCCGGGGGACAGGGCAGCTACGAGCAGTACTTC.

Only a few counts were recorded for this clone. This chain joins TRBV29-1 and TRBJ1-2; a weak D match, TRBD1 (6 bases). V was clipped by 4 bases and J by 7 bases, with 16 bases between them. The CDR3 is 13 residues long. In germline, CDR1 is SQVTM, CDR2 ANQGSEA. The CDR3 coding sequence is TGCAGCGTTGTTCCTGGGGGCGCCGGTGGCTACACCTTC. This codes for CSVVPGGAGGYTF.

The CDR3 spells CATSGVGTDTQYF. DNA of the CDR3: TGTGCCACCTCAGGGGTGGGGACAGATACGCAGTATTTT. This rearrangement joins TRBV6-1 to TRBJ2-3, with D perhaps TRBD1 (6 bases). The CDR3 is 13 residues long. The V end was cut by 10 bases, the J end by 3 bases, with 14 bases between. Germline CDR1 MNHNS, CDR2 SASEGT.

This chain connects TRBV7-3 to TRBJ2-3, with 10 bases identical to TRBD2. CDR3 length equals 15 residues. With 4 bases clipped from V and 1 base from J, the junction kept 2 bases outside the gene matches. CDR1 is SGHTA, CDR2 FQGTGA, per germline. CDR3 amino acids: CASSSGTSGTDTQYF. DNA of the CDR3: TGTGCCAGCAGCTCCGGGACTAGCGGCACAGATACGCAGTATTTT.

This clone has a handful of counts. CDR3 region: CASRTGTNTGELFF. In DNA form, the CDR3 reads TGTGCCAGCAGAACAGGGACGAACACCGGGGAGCTGTTTTTT. V gene TRBV2 combines with J gene TRBJ2-2; the D gene is possibly TRBD1 (6 bases). The CDR3 spans 14 residues. Per germline, CDR1 SNHLY and CDR2 FYNNEI. Trimming stripped 6 bases from V and 0 bases from J, with 8 bases between.

J is TRBJ2-7 and V is TRBV7-9; D is perhaps TRBD2 (6 bases). The germline CDR1 and CDR2 sequences are SEHNR and FQNEAQ (reference sequence). CDR3 length equals 12 residues. The ends were cut back, 4 bases at V and 9 bases at J, with 13 bases in the middle. CDR3 DNA sequence: TGTGCCAGCAGCTCGGGACTCCGGAGGCAGTACGTC. It codes for CASSSGLRRQYV.

This rearrangement joins TRBV7-3 to TRBJ2-1; the D is unclear. With 2 bases removed from V and 7 bases from J, the gap between germline ends came to 15 bases. Germline V gene lookup returns CDR1 SGHTA and CDR2 FQGTGA. The CDR3 covers 15 residues. This CDR3 reads CASSLGQLVGNEQFF. Written as DNA, the CDR3 is TGTGCCAGCAGCTTAGGTCAGCTAGTTGGGAATGAGCAGTTCTTC.

V and J are TRBV5-6 and TRBJ2-7; D perhaps matches TRBD2 (5 bases). CDR1 and CDR2 (germline): SGHDT, YYEEEE. The CDR3 covers 15 residues. V was pared by 0 bases and J by 4 bases, with 14 bases between. CDR3 sequence: CASSLAAGGLYEQYV. The CDR3 DNA sequence: TGTGCCAGCAGCTTGGCCGCTGGAGGCTTGTACGAGCAGTACGTC.

CDR3 loop: CASSPVGSGQDTQYF. In DNA form, the CDR3 reads TGTGCCAGCTCACCGGTCGGATCCGGACAAGATACGCAGTATTTT. The chain carries TRBV18 and TRBJ2-3; tentatively, D is TRBD1 (5 bases). From germline, CDR1 is KGHSH and CDR2 LQKENI. Trimming took off 3 bases at V and 5 bases at J, with 15 bases between the two ends. The CDR3 has 15 amino acids.

Worth noting for this clone: A junction boundary mismatches the germline segment, possibly from a read error. This chain uses TRBV7-9 with TRBJ1-2; D call uncertain. CDR1 is SEHNR and CDR2 is FQNEAQ in the germline V gene (reference sequence). This CDR3 spans 12 amino acids. The CDR3 sequence: CASSLVGKPPLF. The CDR3, as DNA: TGTGCCAGCAGCTTAGTAGGAAAACCCCCGTTATTC.

This sequence joins TRBV14 and TRBJ2-1; TRBD2 aligns across 7 bases. Trimming took 4 bases from V and 6 from J; bases not matched to a gene: 12. This CDR3 comprises 16 residues. Germline V gene sequence: CDR1 SGHDN, CDR2 FVKESK. CDR3 DNA sequence: TGTGCCAGCAGCCCAGGACTAACGCGGGGGTTCAATGAGCAGTTCTTC. It translates to CASSPGLTRGFNEQFF.

The J gene is TRBJ2-6, the V gene TRBV18; D not resolved. Germline loops: CDR1 KGHSH, CDR2 LQKENI. This CDR3 is built from 17 residues. Trimming removed 3 bases at V and 0 bases at J, with 12 bases between. CDR3 sequence reads: CASSPLPRVSGANVLTF. The CDR3 DNA reads as TGTGCCAGCTCACCTTTGCCACGCGTCTCTGGGGCCAACGTCCTGACTTTC.

The chain joins TRBV2 to TRBJ2-7, with 7 bases matching TRBD1. Germline V lookup: CDR1 SNHLY, CDR2 FYNNEI. The length of the CDR3 is 16 residues. V trimming: 2 bases; J trimming: 2 bases; junction bases outside the gene matches: 9. The DNA for the CDR3 is TGTGCCAGCAGTGAAACCCTAACAGGGGTAACCTACGAGCAGTACTTC. Protein: CASSETLTGVTYEQYF.

This clone was counted between two and nine times. This sequence joins TRBV6-5 and TRBJ1-2; a weak D match, TRBD1 (5 bases). In germline, CDR1 is MNHEY, CDR2 SVGAGI. The CDR3 loop spans 16 amino acids. V lost 1 base to trimming and J lost 4 bases, with 16 bases between them. The chain's CDR3 is CASSYWQGGYGYGYTF. CDR3 bases: TGTGCCAGCAGTTACTGGCAGGGCGGCTACGGCTATGGCTACACCTTC.

This clone has just a few counts. This chain connects TRBV15 to TRBJ2-3, with 11 nucleotides matching TRBD2. This CDR3 is 16 amino acids long. Germline-derived CDR1 and CDR2 are LNHNV and YYDKDF (reference sequence). Unmatched junction bases numbered 7, after V lost 6 bases and J lost 2 bases. The CDR3 nucleotides read TGTGCCACCAGGAAGCGACTAGCGGGGTTCACAGATACGCAGTATTTT. This encodes CATRKRLAGFTDTQYF.

The genes are TRBV2 and TRBJ1-2, with D uncertain. CDR3 length: 14 amino acids. V lost 6 bases, J lost 3 bases, and 14 bases lay in between. CDR1 and CDR2 (germline): SNHLY, FYNNEI. The DNA for the CDR3 is TGTGCCAGCAGCCAACACGGCATGGACTATGGCTACACCTTC. It is translated as CASSQHGMDYGYTF.

The chain uses TRBV7-9 and TRBJ1-2, with D unclear. Germline values: CDR1 SEHNR, CDR2 FQNEAQ (reference sequence). CDR3 size: 14 residues. V was shortened by 3 bases and J by 0 bases, with 8 bases between the two germline ends. The CDR3 loop reads CASSLGATNYGYTF. The CDR3 DNA reads as TGTGCCAGCAGCTTGGGTGCTACTAACTATGGCTACACCTTC.

Only a few counts were recorded for this clone. The genes are TRBV11-2 and TRBJ2-7; a possible D gene is TRBD1 (5 bases). CDR1 and CDR2 (germline): SGHAT, FQNNGV. The ends were cut back, 6 bases at V and 3 bases at J, with 9 bases in the middle. This CDR3 is built from 12 residues. The CDR3 nucleotides are TGTGCCAGCAGTCTAAGGGGCTACGAGCAGTACGTC. This sequence encodes CASSLRGYEQYV.

This clone was observed a few times. The chain uses TRBV2 and TRBJ1-3; D ambiguous. Germline lookup yields CDR1 SNHLY and CDR2 FYNNEI. V lost 2 bases, J lost 0 bases, and 8 bases lay in between. The CDR3 extends over 15 amino acids. DNA for the CDR3: TGTGCCAGCAGTGAACAGGCGAACTCTGGAAACACCATATATTTT. Protein product: CASSEQANSGNTIYF.

This clone was counted between two and nine times. The chain links TRBV15 to TRBJ2-5; D tentatively reads TRBD1 or TRBD2 (6 bases each). Trimming pared 1 base from V and 3 bases from J, leaving 12 bases between. The CDR3 is 15 residues long. The germline gives CDR1 LNHNV, CDR2 YYDKDF (reference sequence). CDR3 sequence (DNA): TGTGCCACCAGCAGAGGCCCGAGGGGGGAAGAGACCCAGTACTTC. It translates to CATSRGPRGEETQYF. The full variable domain, its missing parts supplied by reference TRBV15 and TRBJ2-5, is DAMVIQNPRYQVTQFGKPVTLSCSQTLNHNVMYWYQQKSSQAPKLLFHYYDKDFNNEADTPDNFQSRRPNTSFCFLDIRSPGLGDTAMYLCATSRGPRGEETQYFGPGTRLLVL.

The rearrangement joins TRBV18 to TRBJ2-3; TRBD2 aligns across 10 bases. Germline values: CDR1 KGHSH, CDR2 LQKENI. V gave up 1 base and J gave up 4 bases; unmatched junction bases: 2. The CDR3 is 15 residues long. CDR3 DNA: TGTGCCAGCTCACCACTAGCGGGAGGCTCAGATACGCAGTATTTT. Its protein is CASSPLAGGSDTQYF.

This clone was observed a handful of times. The chain combines TRBV19 with TRBJ2-5, with D possibly TRBD1 on 6 matching bases. Germline V gives CDR1 LNHDA, CDR2 SQIVND (reference sequence). Trimming shortened V by 5 bases and J by 5 bases, and 9 bases separated the two germline ends. CDR3 length: 12 amino acids. CDR3 sequence (DNA): TGTGCCAGTAGTCGGACAGATGAGACCCAGTACTTC. Translation: CASSRTDETQYF.

The table lists this clone with a few counts. The chain combines TRBV5-1 with TRBJ2-6; 8 positions match TRBD1. The CDR3 length is 16 residues. The germline V gene has CDR1 SGHRS and CDR2 YFSETQ. V trimming: 6 bases; J trimming: 0 bases; junction bases outside the gene matches: 5. CDR3 loop: CASNRGEASGANVLTF. CDR3 DNA: TGCGCCAGCAACAGGGGGGAGGCCTCTGGGGCCAACGTCCTGACTTTC.

This clone came up a few times. This chain links TRBV7-2 with TRBJ2-4; 8 bases agree with TRBD1. This CDR3 contains 18 residues. Germline V lookup: CDR1 SGHTA, CDR2 FQGNSA. V dropped 5 bases and J dropped 0; count of bases not matched to a gene: 12. CDR3: CASSGRTGSAIAKNIQYF. In DNA form, the CDR3 reads TGTGCCAGCAGCGGGCGGACAGGGTCGGCTATAGCCAAAAACATTCAGTACTTC.

This clone was picked up a small number of times. The chain is built from TRBV9 and TRBJ1-2, with TRBD1 identical over 8 bases. V lost 6 bases to trimming and J lost 1 base; unmatched junction nucleotides: 5. This CDR3 spans 14 amino acids. In germline, CDR1 is SGDLS, CDR2 YYNGEE. For the CDR3, the DNA is TGTGCCAGCAACGACAGGGGAGGTAACTATGGCTACACCTTC. This sequence encodes CASNDRGGNYGYTF.

This clone has only a few counts. V gene TRBV23-1 combines with J gene TRBJ2-4, with D maybe TRBD1 (5 bases). TRBV23-1 belongs to the ORF category, with a function that is uncertain. The CDR3 totals 18 residues. V lost 0 bases, J lost 3 bases, and 18 bases lay in between. The CDR3: CASSQSRDRTFLKNIQYF. The CDR3 coding sequence is TGCGCCAGCAGTCAATCCCGAGACAGAACCTTCCTCAAAAACATTCAGTACTTC.

This clone was detected only a few times. The rearrangement links TRBV27 to TRBJ1-1; 7 nucleotides match TRBD1. The CDR3 length is 13 residues. Germline assignment: CDR1 MNHEY and CDR2 SMNVEV (reference sequence). Unmatched junction bases numbered 9, after V lost 3 bases and J lost 11 bases. The CDR3 region is CASSFKDRDLAFF. The CDR3 region has the DNA TGTGCCAGCAGTTTTAAAGACAGGGATCTGGCTTTCTTT.

The J gene is TRBJ2-7, the V gene TRBV4-2; no reliable D call. The germline V gene has CDR1 LGHNA and CDR2 YNFKEQ. Trimming shortened V by 0 bases and J by 2 bases, and 11 bases separated the two germline ends. The CDR3 loop spans 15 amino acids. CDR3 protein: CASSQDTSFPYEQYV. In DNA, the CDR3 is TGTGCCAGCAGCCAAGATACGAGTTTTCCCTACGAGCAGTACGTC.

This clone was detected only a few times. The genes are TRBV21-1 and TRBJ2-7; the table's D call, TRBD2, has no DNA check behind it. TRBV21-1 is shown as a pseudogene. This CDR3 spans 14 amino acids. CDR3 loop: CATPLLTRIYEQYV. The DNA for the CDR3 is TGTGCCACACCCCTACTGACGCGGATCTACGAGCAGTACGTC.